Following are 9 T cell receptor beta chains from one sample sequenced in a study of glioma-infiltrating T cells. Amplification of TCR alpha and beta CDR3 regions from RNA used iRepertoire nested multiplex PCR. Each CDR3 protein is one row after TCRdb ran MiXCR on the multiplex PCR reads. Among around 120,000 distinct CDR3 sequences, 24% were seen once, and the ten largest hold about a quarter. Material: glioma tissue, nonneoplastic brain tissue, or PBMCs (not recorded which). These receptors were collected from a human donor with low-grade glioma or glioblastoma, undergoing nonglioma brain surgery, or in good health (not recorded which).

The count of this clonotype is one. V is TRBV7-9 and J is TRBJ1-1, with D possibly matching TRBD1 (6 bases). The CDR3 sequence is 13 residues long. CDR1 and CDR2 from the germline V gene are SEHNR and FQNEAQ (reference sequence). Trimming pared 5 bases from V and 6 bases from J, leaving 13 bases between. The CDR3 spells CASSAPGASEAFF. DNA of the CDR3: TGTGCCAGCAGCGCCCCAGGGGCCTCTGAAGCTTTCTTT. The entire variable domain, with the rest obtained from reference TRBV7-9 and TRBJ1-1, is as follows: DTGVSQNPRHKITKRGQNVTFRCDPISEHNRLYWYRQTLGQGPEFLTYFQNEAQLEKSRLLSDRFSAERPKGSFSTLEIQRTEQGDSAMYLCASSAPGASEAFFGQGTRLTVV.

The rearrangement uses TRBV24-1 and TRBJ2-3; possible D gene TRBD2, 6 bases. There are 14 residues in the CDR3. The V and J ends lost 4 bases and 6 bases respectively, with 13 bases between them. The germline gives CDR1 KGHDR, CDR2 SFDVKD. The CDR3 loop reads CATSDPAGIDTQYF. The CDR3 bases are TGTGCCACCAGTGACCCCGCGGGGATTGATACGCAGTATTTT.

This clonotype has ten or more counts. The V and J genes are TRBV20-1 and TRBJ2-3; unclear D gene. The CDR3 is 13 residues long. Between the trimmed V and J ends, which lost 0 bases and 2 bases, there was a span of 6 bases. CDR1 and CDR2 (germline): DFQATT, SNEGSKA (reference sequence). CDR3 region: CSARDVHTDTQYF. CDR3 bases: TGCAGTGCTAGAGATGTCCACACAGATACGCAGTATTTT.

This clonotype showed up many times. V and J are TRBV4-1 and TRBJ2-3; 13 bases map to TRBD2. Unmatched junction bases numbered 10, after V lost 3 bases and J lost 4 bases. Per germline, CDR1 MGHRA and CDR2 YSYEKL. CDR3 length: 18 amino acids. The DNA of the CDR3 is TGCGCCAGCAGCCATGCAACCGGGACTAGCGGGACACCAGATACGCAGTATTTT. It yields the protein CASSHATGTSGTPDTQYF.

This clonotype came up many times. This rearrangement joins TRBV6-1 to TRBJ1-1; D is uncertain. From germline, CDR1 is MNHNS and CDR2 SASEGT. CDR3 length: 13 amino acids. Trimming removed 5 bases from V and 1 base from J, with 8 bases in between. The CDR3 bases are TGTGCCAGCAGTCAGGAAACGAACACTGAAGCTTTCTTT. Translating it yields CASSQETNTEAFF.

The V gene is TRBV7-2, the J gene TRBJ2-5; TRBD2 agrees at 14 bases. The ends lost 4 bases at V and 10 bases at J; junction bases unmatched: 11. Per germline, CDR1 SGHTA and CDR2 FQGNSA. The CDR3 is 16 residues long. The CDR3 region has the DNA TGTGCCAGCAGCTCGGGACTAGCGGGGGCCCAATTGGACCAGTACTTC. As protein: CASSSGLAGAQLDQYF.

This clonotype was found many times. This chain uses TRBV14 with TRBJ1-1; D gene ambiguous. This CDR3 has 16 amino acids. Germline V gives CDR1 SGHDN, CDR2 FVKESK. Trimming left V 3 bases short and J 1 base short, with 15 bases between. The CDR3, as DNA: TGTGCCAGCAGCCACGCTAACCAGCCGGGGAACACTGAAGCTTTCTTT. It translates to CASSHANQPGNTEAFF.

There are a few counts of this clonotype. The chain combines TRBV4-2 with TRBJ2-7; either TRBD1 or TRBD2 may supply D (5 bases each). This CDR3 region has 15 residues. The ends were cut back, 1 base at V and 3 bases at J, with 13 bases in the middle. Germline V lookup: CDR1 LGHNA, CDR2 YNFKEQ. The CDR3 spells CASSQVGDPVYEQYV. CDR3 coding DNA: TGTGCCAGCAGCCAAGTGGGGGACCCCGTCTACGAGCAGTACGTC.

With respect to this clonotype: This clone may be a read error of a much larger clone one base away. The rearrangement links TRBV7-2 to TRBJ1-1, with unresolved D. The CDR3 spans 15 residues. Germline CDR1 is SGHTA and CDR2 is FQGNSA. DNA of the CDR3: TGTGCCGGCAGCTTAGCAACCCTCTCGAACACTGAAGCTTTCTTT. As protein: CAGSLATLSNTEAFF.